This paragraph covers one T cell receptor beta chain sequence. This CDR3 region has 16 residues. The J segment lost 4 bases and the V segment lost 0 bases, leaving 4 bases of the junction unmatched. The germline V gene has CDR1 MNHNY and CDR2 SVGAGI (reference sequence). Methods used by the authors: Scientists estimated how many nucleated cells there were by amplifying reference gene primers. Sequenced by immunoSEQ multiplex PCR; TCRdb stores in-frame clones only, minus some. V and J calls and clone size are given by that table; D and trimming were obtained from the DNA. The sample includes around 100,000 clones, roughly 86% of them seen just once. This sample is drawn from a study of blood T cell repertoires in COVID-19. Study in general: Spain, Italy and the United States supplied samples that represented acute and convalescent COVID-19. PBMCs, B-cell-depleted T cells, or T cells provided the cDNA or gDNA that made up the material.

The sequenced sample was peripheral blood. The sequence came from a human donor in a cohort sampled during active COVID-19. The genes are TRBV6-6 and TRBJ2-7; 12 bases match TRBD2. The CDR3 is CASSYSAGTSGYEQYF. In nucleotides, the CDR3 is TGTGCCAGCAGTTACTCGGCCGGGACTAGCGGGTACGAGCAGTACTTC.